This T cell receptor beta chain stems from a study of blood T cell repertoires in COVID-19. Germline assignment: CDR1 SEHNR and CDR2 FQNEAQ (reference sequence). V lost 3 bases and J lost 2; bases outside the gene matches: 4. The CDR3 is 16 residues long. Repertoires were generated with immunoSEQ multiplex PCR, while TCRdb's copy carries only in-frame clones and drops some. Of 300,000 or so clones in the sample, roughly 92% are singletons; the top ten hold about 2.2%. The TCR was taken from a woman in her twenties or thirties with COVID-19, enrolled during active disease. The V call is TRBV7-9, the J call TRBJ2-1, with 10 bases that match TRBD1. The sequencing sample was made of peripheral blood. CDR3 DNA: TGTGCCAGCAGCTTGGGACAGGGGCCGGCCTACAATGAGCAGTTCTTC. Amino acid sequence: CASSLGQGPAYNEQFF. Using reference TRBV7-9 and TRBJ2-1 for the parts outside the CDR3, the full variable domain is DTGVSQNPRHKITKRGQNVTFRCDPISEHNRLYWYRQTLGQGPEFLTYFQNEAQLEKSRLLSDRFSAERPKGSFSTLEIQRTEQGDSAMYLCASSLGQGPAYNEQFFGPGTRLTVL.